The 28 T cell receptor beta chains below all came from one sample that was sequenced in a study of cytomegalovirus exposure and HLA in healthy donors. The PCR ran on 60 Vbeta and 13 Jbeta primers. TCRdb keeps only in-frame clones here, not all; method: immunoSEQ multiplex PCR. The table includes approximately 150,000 clones, 84% detected once. The sequenced material came from PBMCs. These TCRs come from a young man in good health and CMV-seronegative.

The chain employs TRBV6-4 and TRBJ2-3; D may be TRBD2 (5 bases). The V gene's germline CDR1 is MRHNA and CDR2 SNTAGT. Trimming removed 5 bases at V and 2 bases at J, with 8 bases between. The CDR3 extends over 13 amino acids. For the CDR3, the DNA is TGTGCCAGCAGTAGAGACTACACAGATACGCAGTATTTT. As protein: CASSRDYTDTQYF.

In its sample, this clone was seen once. The CDR3 region has the DNA TGTGCCAGTAGGGACAGAACTGCCATATATTTT. Translation gives CASRDRTAIYF. This chain uses TRBV19 with TRBJ1-3, with D possibly matching TRBD1 (6 bases). The V and J ends lost 6 bases and 11 bases respectively, with 11 bases between them. Germline assignment: CDR1 LNHDA and CDR2 SQIVND (reference sequence). The CDR3 loop spans 11 amino acids.

This clone appeared a few times. The chain joins TRBV11-2 to TRBJ1-6; a weak D match, TRBD1 (5 bases). The CDR3 loop spans 16 amino acids. Germline CDR1 is SGHAT and CDR2 is FQNNGV. The V end lost 6 bases, the J end lost 0 bases, and 12 bases lay between the germline ends. CDR3 coding DNA: TGTGCCAGCAGGTCCGTGGGGGGCTCCTATAATTCACCCCTCCACTTT. This sequence encodes CASRSVGGSYNSPLHF.

Only a few counts were recorded for this clone. The chain uses TRBV4-1 and TRBJ2-3; TRBD2 is a possible D gene (5 bases). V lost 1 base and J 9 bases, leaving 11 bases between the germline ends. This CDR3 has 13 residues. Germline-derived CDR1 and CDR2 are MGHRA and YSYEKL. CDR3 sequence (DNA): TGCGCCAGCAGCCAAGCGGTTCCGGGGACGCAGTATTTT. This codes for CASSQAVPGTQYF.

The table lists this clone with a few counts. The chain carries TRBV25-1 and TRBJ2-3, with TRBD2 matching over 7 bases. CDR3 length: 17 residues. V shed 4 bases, J shed 0 bases, and the junction held 10 bases outside the gene matches. Germline V CDR1 and CDR2: MGHDK, SYGVNS. The CDR3 loop is CASSGGSGEASTDTQYF. In DNA, the CDR3 is TGTGCCAGCAGTGGGGGAAGCGGGGAGGCGAGCACAGATACGCAGTATTTT. The complete variable domain, with remaining parts taken from reference TRBV25-1 and TRBJ2-3, reads EADIYQTPRYLVIGTGKKITLECSQTMGHDKMYWYQQDPGMELHLIHYSYGVNSTEKGDLSSESTVSRIRTEHFPLTLESARPSHTSQYLCASSGGSGEASTDTQYFGPGTRLTVL.

V usage is TRBV7-2 and J usage is TRBJ2-1, with D possibly TRBD2 on 6 matching bases. The CDR3 runs 13 residues. The V end lost 5 bases, the J end lost 7 bases, and 12 bases lay between the germline ends. Germline V gives CDR1 SGHTA, CDR2 FQGNSA. CDR3 DNA: TGTGCCAGCAGCCTTGGGAGGTGGAATGAGCAGTTCTTC. As protein: CASSLGRWNEQFF.

CDR3 sequence: CASSRRTGSLNTIYF. Written as DNA, the CDR3 is TGTGCCAGCAGCCGTCGGACAGGCAGTTTAAACACCATATATTTT. The chain uses TRBV14 and TRBJ1-3; 7 bases line up with TRBD1. Trimming at V came to 4 bases and at J to 6 bases, leaving 9 bases not matched to a gene. Germline CDR1 is SGHDN and CDR2 is FVKESK. This CDR3 spans 15 amino acids.

Only a few counts were recorded for this clone. The J gene is TRBJ1-1, the V gene TRBV4-3; 9 positions match TRBD1. The trim removed 0 bases at V and 5 bases at J, leaving 4 bases unmatched. From germline, CDR1 is LGHNA and CDR2 YSLEER. The CDR3 is 15 residues long. The CDR3 spells CASSQDGGQGTEAFF. The DNA of the CDR3 is TGCGCCAGCAGCCAAGATGGGGGACAGGGTACTGAAGCTTTCTTT.

The rearrangement joins TRBV6-5 to TRBJ2-5, with TRBD1 identical over 9 bases. Germline V gene lookup returns CDR1 MNHEY and CDR2 SVGAGI. V lost 6 bases, J lost 5 bases, and 7 bases stayed unmatched. This CDR3 contains 14 residues. The CDR3 coding sequence is TGTGCCAGCAGGGGCACAGGGGGCGGCGAGACCCAGTACTTC. This encodes CASRGTGGGETQYF.

This chain links TRBV5-6 with TRBJ1-1, with no clear D. V was cut by 2 bases and J by 1 base, with 9 bases left in between. Germline V lookup: CDR1 SGHDT, CDR2 YYEEEE. This CDR3 is 14 amino acids long. The DNA for the CDR3 is TGTGCCAGCAGCTTTTCTTCCGGGAACACTGAAGCTTTCTTT. Encoded protein: CASSFSSGNTEAFF.

This chain uses TRBV28 with TRBJ2-1, with 10 bases that match TRBD1. The CDR3 runs 17 residues. Trimming at V came to 1 base and at J to 6 bases, leaving 9 bases not matched to a gene. CDR1 and CDR2 (germline): MDHEN, SYDVKM. The CDR3 is CASSLSGLTGGLNEQFF. The CDR3 DNA follows: TGTGCCAGCAGTTTATCCGGTTTGACAGGGGGCCTCAATGAGCAGTTCTTC.

This clone has only one observation. The rearrangement joins TRBV9 to TRBJ2-2; the match to TRBD2 covers 10 bases. Germline trimming cut 4 bases from V and 4 bases from J; bases unmatched to any gene: 4. The CDR3 has 15 amino acids. Germline assignment: CDR1 SGDLS and CDR2 YYNGEE. The CDR3 nucleotides read TGTGCCAGCAGCCCCGGACTAGCGGCCACCGGGGAGCTGTTTTTT. Translated, it gives CASSPGLAATGELFF.

The chain employs TRBV28 and TRBJ2-5, with D uncertain. V lost 2 bases to trimming and J lost 2 bases, with 6 bases between them. Germline V gene data show CDR1 as MDHEN and CDR2 as SYDVKM. The CDR3 sequence is 13 residues long. The CDR3 loop reads CASSLGRQETQYF. The DNA of the CDR3 is TGTGCCAGCAGTTTAGGCAGACAAGAGACCCAGTACTTC.

CDR3 coding DNA: TGTGCCAGCAGCAAGCTTTACGAGCAGTACTTC. Protein sequence: CASSKLYEQYF. This sequence joins TRBV28 and TRBJ2-7, with no clear D. The germline V gene encodes CDR1 MDHEN and CDR2 SYDVKM. Trimming stripped 6 bases from V and 4 bases from J, with 7 bases between. The CDR3 totals 11 residues.

The CDR3 here is CASSVSGQAGVGNEQFF. The CDR3 DNA reads as TGTGCCAGCAGTGTATCGGGTCAAGCGGGAGTTGGAAATGAGCAGTTCTTC. The chain is built from TRBV6-1 and TRBJ2-1; 8 bases fit TRBD2. CDR1 is MNHNS and CDR2 is SASEGT in the germline V gene. This CDR3 is 17 amino acids long. V was clipped by 4 bases and J by 7 bases; unmatched bases: 15.

The chain joins TRBV14 to TRBJ2-7; TRBD2 matches 8 bases. Per the germline V gene, CDR1 is SGHDN and CDR2 is FVKESK. This CDR3 comprises 15 residues. V shed 0 bases and J 5 bases; nucleotides not matched to a gene: 6. CDR3 sequence (DNA): TGTGCCAGCAGCCAAGATAAAGCGGGAGTCGACGAGCAGTACTTC. Its protein product is CASSQDKAGVDEQYF.

This chain links TRBV5-1 with TRBJ2-5; D may be TRBD2 (6 bases). The CDR3 contains 13 residues. Between the trimmed V and J ends, which lost 2 bases and 5 bases, there was a span of 10 bases. Germline V gene sequence: CDR1 SGHRS, CDR2 YFSETQ. The CDR3 DNA reads TGCGCCAGCAGCTTAGCTAGCGCTGAGACCCAGTACTTC. This encodes CASSLASAETQYF.

The chain combines TRBV28 with TRBJ2-1; D possibly corresponds to TRBD2 (5 bases). The length of the CDR3 is 12 residues. The germline CDR1 and CDR2 sequences are MDHEN and SYDVKM. V was cut by 5 bases and J by 15 bases, with 17 bases left in between. The CDR3 is CASSHVKGSRFF. CDR3 bases: TGTGCCAGCAGTCACGTAAAAGGGAGTCGGTTCTTC.

The chain employs TRBV5-3 and TRBJ2-7; perhaps TRBD2 as D (5 bases). TRBV5-3 is designated an ORF whose function remains uncertain. The CDR3 extends over 10 amino acids. V was trimmed by 5 bases and J by 9 bases, leaving 9 bases between them. The CDR3 loop is CARRAGGQYF. The CDR3 bases are TGTGCCAGAAGGGCAGGAGGGCAGTACTTC.

The chain combines TRBV9 with TRBJ2-7, with a weak D call TRBD1 (6 bases). The CDR3 runs to 13 residues. V was shortened by 3 bases and J by 6 bases, with 13 bases between the two germline ends. The germline CDR1 and CDR2 sequences are SGDLS and YYNGEE. The CDR3 DNA follows: TGTGCCAGCAGCGGAAGGGGGAGTGGCGAGCAGTACTTC. Protein: CASSGRGSGEQYF.

This rearrangement joins TRBV7-2 to TRBJ1-1, with D possibly matching TRBD1 (6 bases). CDR1 is SGHTA, CDR2 FQGNSA, per germline. Trimming took 2 bases from V and 6 from J, leaving 13 bases between them. CDR3 length equals 14 residues. CDR3 sequence (DNA): TGTGCCAGCAGCTTAATCCGGGGGGCGCCTGAAGCTTTCTTT. This translates into CASSLIRGAPEAFF.

The chain uses TRBV5-5 and TRBJ2-5; D possibly corresponds to TRBD2 (7 bases). The CDR3 length is 16 residues. V lost 2 bases and J 4 bases, leaving 18 bases between the germline ends. CDR1 SGHKS and CDR2 YYEKEE come from the germline V gene (reference sequence). The chain's CDR3 is CASSFLRGEGGETQYF. Here the CDR3 DNA reads TGTGCCAGCAGCTTCCTGCGCGGGGAGGGGGGAGAGACCCAGTACTTC.

This clone was recorded only once. The V and J genes are TRBV4-2 and TRBJ2-1, with 10 bases matching TRBD2. V was pared by 0 bases and J by 6 bases, with 5 bases of the junction left unmatched. The germline gives CDR1 LGHNA, CDR2 YNFKEQ. The CDR3 loop spans 16 amino acids. The CDR3: CASSQEGTSVSNEQFF. The CDR3 bases are TGTGCCAGCAGCCAAGAGGGGACTAGCGTATCCAATGAGCAGTTCTTC.

Only one count was recorded for this clone. This chain connects TRBV7-9 to TRBJ2-5; no clear D gene. The germline V gene has CDR1 SEHNR and CDR2 FQNEAQ (reference sequence). The CDR3 runs 14 residues. V lost 5 bases and J 2 bases, leaving 12 bases between the germline ends. CDR3 bases: TGTGCCAGCAGCCACCAAGCGTATCAAGAGACCCAGTACTTC. As protein: CASSHQAYQETQYF. Filled out from reference TRBV7-9 and TRBJ2-5, the complete variable domain reads DTGVSQNPRHKITKRGQNVTFRCDPISEHNRLYWYRQTLGQGPEFLTYFQNEAQLEKSRLLSDRFSAERPKGSFSTLEIQRTEQGDSAMYLCASSHQAYQETQYFGPGTRLLVL.

This sequence joins TRBV7-8 and TRBJ2-1; D unresolved. Trimming stripped 5 bases from V and 3 bases from J, with 5 bases between. CDR1 is SGHVS and CDR2 is FQNEAQ in the germline V gene. This CDR3 is 12 amino acids long. The CDR3 DNA is TGTGCCAGCAGCCCACTCTACAATGAGCAGTTCTTC. Amino acids: CASSPLYNEQFF.

This clone was recorded once. The CDR3, as DNA: TGTGCCAGCACCACGACAGGGGGGACTGAAGCTTTCTTT. This translates into CASTTTGGTEAFF. This rearrangement joins TRBV11-2 to TRBJ1-1; TRBD1 matches 9 bases. V shed 7 bases, J shed 5 bases, and the junction held 5 bases outside the gene matches. In germline, CDR1 is SGHAT, CDR2 FQNNGV. The CDR3 spans 13 residues. Looking up the rest from reference TRBV11-2 and TRBJ1-1 gives the full variable domain: EAGVAQSPRYKIIEKRQSVAFWCNPISGHATLYWYQQILGQGPKLLIQFQNNGVVDDSQLPKDRFSAERLKGVDSTLKIQPAKLEDSAVYLCASTTTGGTEAFFGQGTRLTVV.

The rearrangement joins TRBV19 to TRBJ1-5; D is unclear. Per germline, CDR1 LNHDA and CDR2 SQIVND (reference sequence). V was trimmed by 7 bases and J by 7 bases, leaving 14 bases between them. CDR3 length: 13 amino acids. The CDR3 DNA sequence: TGTGCCAGTACGGAGGTACTTTTCCAGCCCCAGCATTTT. Translated, it gives CASTEVLFQPQHF.

This clone occurred once. This sequence joins TRBV2 and TRBJ1-6; 10 bases are a match to TRBD1. After removal of 8 bases from V and 6 bases from J, the junction contained 4 bases not matched to a gene. The CDR3 totals 14 residues. Germline CDR1 SNHLY, CDR2 FYNNEI. The chain's CDR3 is CASRDRGINSPLHF. CDR3 nucleotide sequence: TGTGCCAGCCGGGACAGGGGTATTAATTCACCCCTCCACTTT. The full variable domain, rest sourced from reference TRBV2 and TRBJ1-6, is EPEVTQTPSHQVTQMGQEVILRCVPISNHLYFYWYRQILGQKVEFLVSFYNNEISEKSEIFDDQFSVERPDGSNFTLKIRSTKLEDSAMYFCASRDRGINSPLHFGNGTRLTVT.